This TCR beta chain appears in the sequencing data of a study of tumor-infiltrating lymphocytes in primary liver carcinoma (dated by TCRdb to 2017 to 2019). Background on the whole study: Roughly five patients with histopathologically diagnosed primary liver carcinoma underwent surgical resection in China between November 2015 and March 2016. The five patients, three men and two women aged 30 to 69 years, had hepatocellular carcinoma (four) or combined HCC and intrahepatic cholangiocarcinoma (one). Tumors of the five patients were stage T1-T3 N0M0 with maximum diameters of roughly 4.2 to 11 cm. Each sample produced about 3.5 to 8 million productive TCRbeta reads, and read depth showed no significant difference between tissue types. For each liver tumor, the study sampled five regions along with adjacent normal tissue and blood, and applied TCRbeta repertoire sequencing, expression microarrays and whole-exome sequencing. TCRbeta repertoire sequencing covered about 35 specimens from 5 patients: roughly 25 tumor regions, 5 adjacent noncancerous liver tissues and 5 peripheral blood samples. Reproducibility between technical replicate repertoires was high, with correlation coefficients above 0.95 and mean shared-clone rates about 0.9.

Including cysteine and phenylalanine, the CDR3 has 15 amino acids. Only CDR3 DNA is held: 45 bases, read in frame from base 1. Reading the germline V gene (reference sequence) gives CDR1 SGHNT and CDR2 YYREEE. The junction shows trimming of 4 bases on V and 2 bases on J, plus 14 bases between the germline ends. RNA from unsorted whole blood was extracted with TRIzol reagent, and germline DNA was obtained with the DNeasy Blood & Tissue kit. Chronic HBV infection was present in the patients, and the patients were treatment-naive at sampling. Around 4 milliliters of peripheral blood were collected into K2EDTA tubes before surgery. Overall study results and their limits: Because the samples were bulk and unsorted, CD4+ and CD8+ T cell repertoires could not be compared. Repertoire overlap was found to be higher between tumor regions (mean around 35%) than between tumor-adjacent (approximately 17%) or tumor-blood (14%) pairs, consistent with antigen-driven expansion. Only five patients were included in the study, and the authors note that the findings should be validated in a larger study. Compared with blood, tumors had a significantly larger share of the repertoire taken up by the top 250 clones (p = 0.039). Because sequencing covered only the TCR beta chain and unpaired alpha chains were not captured, true repertoire diversity is likely underestimated.

This clonotype was detected a few times. No antigen is known for it. Nothing much larger sits one base from this clone, and base qualities are not available. Using a constant-region primer and ProtoScript II reverse transcriptase, TCRbeta-specific cDNA was reverse-transcribed from approximately 0.55 ug total RNA. Three nested multiplex PCR rounds, following a slightly modified ARM-PCR procedure, were used to build the TCRbeta libraries. The first two PCR rounds used multiplex TRBV1-TRBV30 forward primers with a Cbeta reverse primer, each for 10 cycles. Sample barcodes and Illumina adapters were added in a final 25-cycle PCR with Deep VentR polymerase. Before sequencing, amplicons of 200-500 bp were purified from gel using a QIAquick gel extraction kit. The TCRbeta amplicons were sequenced with 250-bp paired-end reads on an Illumina HiSeq 2500. Regarding the original processing steps: To recover full CDR3 sequences, reads were quality-trimmed using Trimmomatic v0.33 and paired reads were then merged using FLASH v1.2.11. V, D and J germline segments were assigned to the rearranged TCRbeta sequences by MiGEC v1.2.1b. Clonotype statistics and Shannon-Wiener diversity indices were calculated with VDJtools v1.0.0. Except for diversity analysis, only the 250 most abundant clonotypes of each sample were used in subsequent analyses to reduce sampling bias. TCRdb redid the processing of the public reads, applying fastp at Q25 and MiXCR, and retained in-frame beta chains. Entries that share a CDR3 protein sequence are merged under the most common genes and DNA. The V and J calls come from TCRdb's annotation, not from the publication. In this sample the table shows roughly 330,000 distinct CDR3 sequences, less than 75% of which occur a single time. The top ten constitute roughly 6% of the sample.

In this chain, TRBV5-4 is recombined with TRBJ2-3; no D gene can be assigned with confidence. This clonotype originated in a man in his forties with primary liver carcinoma and hepatitis B virus infection. Sample: peripheral blood. The CDR3 sequence is CASSLQRTSTDTQYF. The DNA is TGTGCCAGCAGCCTACAGAGAACCTCCACAGATACGCAGTATTTT.